Below, 10 T cell receptor beta chains from the same sample are listed, as sequenced in a study of OX40 agonist ivuxolimab in advanced cancers. Sequenced by immunoSEQ multiplex PCR; TCRdb stores in-frame clones only, minus some. The repertoire has roughly 77,000 clones, approximately 90% of them found once; the top ten carry about 10%. The sequencing here drew on CD4+ or CD8+ T cells sorted from blood, taken in a trial of the OX40 agonist ivuxolimab. These receptors all come from an adult with an advanced solid tumor such as melanoma, head and neck, liver or kidney cancer.

The chain is built from TRBV29-1 and TRBJ2-7, with D tentatively TRBD1 (5 bases). The CDR3 sequence is 13 residues long. Trimming shortened V by 6 bases and J by 2 bases, and 14 bases separated the two germline ends. Germline values: CDR1 SQVTM, CDR2 ANQGSEA. In DNA form, the CDR3 reads TGCAGCGTGGTGGGGCTTTTCCCCTACGAGCAGTACTTC. This encodes CSVVGLFPYEQYF.

The chain combines TRBV5-4 with TRBJ1-1, with D possibly matching TRBD1 (6 bases). The CDR3 runs to 14 residues. Germline CDR1 reads SGHNT; CDR2 reads YYREEE (reference sequence). Trimming stripped 5 bases from V and 4 bases from J, with 15 bases between. CDR3 residues: CASRPLGGGTEAFF. The CDR3 region has the DNA TGTGCCAGCAGGCCCCTAGGGGGTGGCACTGAAGCTTTCTTT.

The chain combines TRBV6-5 with TRBJ1-1, with TRBD1 as a possible D gene (6 bases). This CDR3 spans 15 amino acids. In germline, CDR1 is MNHEY, CDR2 SVGAGI. Deletions cut 4 bases from V and 3 bases from J, with 15 bases between. The CDR3 nucleotides are TGTGCCAGCAGTTCCAGGACAGAGACGGACACTGAAGCTTTCTTT. The encoded protein is CASSSRTETDTEAFF.

The chain recombines TRBV11-2 with TRBJ1-2; D not resolved. The CDR3 extends over 12 amino acids. Trimming took off 5 bases at V and 0 bases at J, with 4 bases between the two ends. CDR1 and CDR2 from the germline V gene are SGHAT and FQNNGV. This CDR3 reads CASSGPNYGYTF. CDR3 nucleotide sequence: TGTGCCAGCAGCGGTCCTAACTATGGCTACACCTTC.

The genes are TRBV6-5 and TRBJ1-3; D unclear. V was cut by 7 bases and J by 4 bases, with 14 bases left in between. From germline, CDR1 is MNHEY and CDR2 SVGAGI. The CDR3 sequence is 14 residues long. The DNA for the CDR3 is TGTGCCAGCATCGGTTCAGTTTGGGGAAACACCATATATTTT. Translating gives CASIGSVWGNTIYF.

Written as DNA, the CDR3 is TGCGCCAGCAGCTTCGGACAGGGGGCAAATAATGAGCAGTTCTTC. The encoded protein is CASSFGQGANNEQFF. The gene calls are TRBV4-3 and TRBJ2-1; 11 bases align to TRBD1. The CDR3 runs 15 residues. Germline V CDR1 and CDR2: LGHNA, YSLEER. Losses at the gene ends were 5 bases for V and 7 bases for J; bases not matched to a gene: 7.

The CDR3 loop is CASSVGTSGNEQFF. The DNA of the CDR3 is TGTGCCAGCAGCGTCGGGACTAGCGGGAATGAGCAGTTCTTC. This sequence joins TRBV7-9 and TRBJ2-1; 12 bases map to TRBD2. Germline CDR1 is SEHNR and CDR2 is FQNEAQ (reference sequence). This CDR3 spans 14 amino acids. V lost 5 bases, J lost 7 bases, and 3 bases stayed unmatched.

The rearrangement links TRBV5-4 to TRBJ2-7; D may be TRBD1 (6 bases). Germline V gene data show CDR1 as SGHNT and CDR2 as YYREEE (reference sequence). The CDR3 contains 15 residues. Trimming removed 2 bases from V and 4 bases from J, with 16 bases in between. CDR3 protein: CASSFGDRRSYEQYF. CDR3 DNA sequence: TGTGCCAGCAGCTTCGGTGACAGGCGGTCATACGAGCAGTACTTC. Based on the CDR3 plus reference TRBV5-4 and TRBJ2-7, the full variable domain is ETGVTQSPTHLIKTRGQQVTLRCSSQSGHNTVSWYQQALGQGPQFIFQYYREEENGRGNFPPRFSGLQFPNYSSELNVNALELDDSALYLCASSFGDRRSYEQYFGPGTRLTVT.

The V gene is TRBV11-2, the J gene TRBJ1-1, with D maybe TRBD1 (6 bases). The CDR3 covers 14 residues. Deletions cut 4 bases from V and 6 bases from J, with 15 bases between. Germline V lookup: CDR1 SGHAT, CDR2 FQNNGV. CDR3 region: CASSSPRGVAEAFF. CDR3 nucleotides: TGTGCCAGCAGCTCTCCGAGGGGGGTGGCTGAAGCTTTCTTT.

V usage is TRBV11-2 and J usage is TRBJ1-2, with D perhaps TRBD1 (6 bases). Trimming stripped 4 bases from V and 5 bases from J, with 8 bases between. Looked up from germline, CDR1 is SGHAT and CDR2 is FQNNGV. The length of the CDR3 is 12 residues. For the CDR3, the DNA is TGTGCCAGCAGCTCAGGGGAGTATGGCTACACCTTC. This translates into CASSSGEYGYTF.